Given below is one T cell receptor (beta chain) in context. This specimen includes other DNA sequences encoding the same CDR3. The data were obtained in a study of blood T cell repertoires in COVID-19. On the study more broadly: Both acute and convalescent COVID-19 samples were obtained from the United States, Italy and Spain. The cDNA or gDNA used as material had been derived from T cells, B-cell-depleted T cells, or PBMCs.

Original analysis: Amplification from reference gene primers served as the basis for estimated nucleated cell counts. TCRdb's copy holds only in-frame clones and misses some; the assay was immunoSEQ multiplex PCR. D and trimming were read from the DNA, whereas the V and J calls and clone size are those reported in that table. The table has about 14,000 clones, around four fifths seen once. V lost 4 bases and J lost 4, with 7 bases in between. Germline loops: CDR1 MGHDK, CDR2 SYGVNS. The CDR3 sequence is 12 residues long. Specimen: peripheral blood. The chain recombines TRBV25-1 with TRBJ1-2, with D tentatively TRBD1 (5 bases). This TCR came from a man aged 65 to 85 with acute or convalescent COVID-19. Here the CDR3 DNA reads TGTGCCAGCAGTGGGACACCCTATGGCTACACCTTC. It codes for CASSGTPYGYTF.